The 2 T cell receptor beta chains in this list originate from one sample, sequenced in a study of blood T cell repertoires in COVID-19 (dated by TCRdb to the early 2020s). The method behind the library was the immunoSEQ multiplex PCR assay. TCRdb retrieved this table from immuneACCESS and kept in-frame rearrangements only. Not all clones are present; in checked studies, unresolved V genes account for under half, and no reason is known for the remainder. This sample gives 75,000 to 95,000 clones in total; about 73% of them show up just once. The ten biggest clones cover 35% to 40% of the sample. Sequencing input: peripheral blood. These receptors came from a man between 60 and 70 years old with COVID-19, enrolled during active disease.

The genes are TRBV7-9 and TRBJ2-1, with TRBD1 matching 8 bases. The CDR3 contains 15 residues. V lost 3 bases and J lost 5; bases outside the gene matches: 6. Germline CDR1 is SEHNR and CDR2 is FQNEAQ (reference sequence). CDR3 bases: TGTGCCAGCAGCTTCGACAGGGGTTGGAACAATGAGCAGTTCTTC. It yields the protein CASSFDRGWNNEQFF.

As regards this clone: One end of the junction is discordant with germline, which a read error may explain. The chain is built from TRBV19 and TRBJ2-5; D is undetermined. The CDR3 totals 13 residues. CDR1 and CDR2 (germline): LNHDA, SQIVND (reference sequence). This CDR3 is CASSIGREETQYF. CDR3 sequence (DNA): TGTGCCAGTAGCATAGGACGGGAAGAGACCCAGTACTTC.